The rows below give T cell receptor beta chains drawn from one sample of a study of blood T cells in healthy people across ages. One entry per CDR3 protein results from TCRdb running MiXCR on the 5' RACE reads. The table shows about 670,000 distinct CDR3 sequences, with approximately 40% occurring only once. The source material was blood. The receptors were gathered from a man aged 80 or over in good health. The conserved cysteine and the conserved F or W are not part of the CDR3 here. The order of the fields is J gene, V gene, clone size, CDR3 protein. Not every row has a clone size; where given, it reads once, few, many or a size class.

TRBJ2-7	TRBV7-2	NA	ASSRDKVVPGEQY
TRBJ2-5	TRBV9	many	ASSVAPSGIETQY
TRBJ1-2	TRBV20-1	few	SALGEGNYGYT
TRBJ1-5	TRBV6-5	NA	ASSEGLVPNQPQH
TRBJ1-2	TRBV20-1	few	SASPAGQVTHGYT
TRBJ2-1	TRBV27	NA	ASSSSGGPSSYNEQF
TRBJ2-7	TRBV3-1	few	ASSQVQVGPYEQY
TRBJ2-3	TRBV11-2	NA	ASSYRAHTGDTQY
TRBJ1-1	TRBV7-2	few	ASTSYMNTEAF
NA	TRBV3-1	few	ASSSKPGQSSQGSYNEQY
TRBJ2-2	TRBV7-2	NA	ASSLVGGGNTGELF
NA	TRBV7-8	few	ASSLGATSGVPYEQY
TRBJ1-5	TRBV2	few	ASRRDSNQPQH
TRBJ1-5	TRBV28	NA	ASSSGATSPNQPQH
TRBJ2-3	TRBV27	NA	AGTRRQSSTETQY
TRBJ2-1	TRBV27	NA	ASRSGVLAGGPENEQF
TRBJ2-2	TRBV6-1	few	ASSQGTPNTGELF
TRBJ2-5	TRBV7-2	few	ASSLSGSSGVQTQY
TRBJ1-2	TRBV4-2	NA	ASSQEWGSDYGYT
NA	TRBV6-2/TRBV6-3	NA	ASSALAGLSYEQY
TRBJ2-5	TRBV3-1	NA	ASSLRTSAQGRNEQY
TRBJ2-3	TRBV6-2/TRBV6-3	NA	ASSPAGRSLTDTQY
TRBJ2-6	TRBV9	NA	ASSVARQGGGANVLT
TRBJ2-1	TRBV6-5	NA	ASTRFAGGPEHNEQF
TRBJ1-4	TRBV3-1	NA	ASSPWLARATNEKLF
TRBJ2-1	TRBV10-1	few	ASSDIRDGNEQF
TRBJ1-3	TRBV12-3/TRBV12-4	NA	ASSPRTGGFFGNTIY
TRBJ2-3	TRBV5-1	few	ASSSDRPSTDTQY
TRBJ2-7	TRBV7-2	few	ACSSQGGGYEQY
TRBJ1-6	TRBV4-1	NA	ASSQNPYSPLH
TRBJ2-3	TRBV5-1	NA	ASSRRGGQGRTQY
TRBJ2-1	TRBV6-8	NA	ASSAQDVEQF
TRBJ1-4	TRBV5-1	NA	AGSTGRGNEKLF
TRBJ2-2	TRBV24-1	NA	ATKGQGDTGELF
TRBJ1-2	TRBV7-8	NA	ASRLGGTYGYT
TRBJ2-7	TRBV18	NA	ASSPTPGVSSYEQY
TRBJ1-2	TRBV6-5	NA	ASSSPRFGGAYGYT
NA	TRBV20-1	NA	SARQGGYEQY
TRBJ2-7	TRBV6-5	NA	ASTRKGQYYEQY
TRBJ1-2	TRBV2	few	ASRAEQGRVDGYT
TRBJ2-7	TRBV18	NA	ASSPMSRGTYEQY
TRBJ1-5	TRBV4-2	few	ASSQDASSNQPQH
TRBJ2-1	TRBV9	NA	ASSPSGGNEQF
TRBJ1-5	TRBV20-1	NA	SARDRGEVQPQH
TRBJ1-2	TRBV4-3	few	ASSQEGGAYYGYT
NA	TRBV10-1	NA	ASSESASGSKKTQY
TRBJ2-1	TRBV6-5	NA	AGSTGGAGNYNEQF
TRBJ2-7	TRBV21-1	few	ASSNGTGPNPTEQY
TRBJ2-7	TRBV5-1	NA	ASSLGTGQQY
NA	TRBV27	NA	ASSLWAMSGNEQY
TRBJ2-1	TRBV5-1	NA	ASSAGTSGNYNEQF